The 11 T cell receptor beta chains in this list originate from one sample, sequenced in a study of cytomegalovirus exposure and HLA in healthy donors. TCRdb's table, derived via immunoSEQ multiplex PCR, lists solely in-frame clones and lacks some. The sample consists of roughly 150,000 clones, approximately 90% of them appearing once. What was sequenced was PBMCs. The source of these receptors is a man younger than 35 in good health and CMV-seronegative.

The chain is built from TRBV19 and TRBJ1-2; D unresolved. V lost 1 base and J lost 7, with 7 bases in between. The germline gives CDR1 LNHDA, CDR2 SQIVND (reference sequence). This CDR3 region has 12 residues. CDR3 nucleotide sequence: TGTGCCAGTAGTATAGGTAGCGCTGGCTACACCTTC. Translated, it gives CASSIGSAGYTF.

The chain has TRBV5-8 and TRBJ2-7, with 8 bases identical to TRBD1. Unmatched junction bases numbered 6, after V lost 4 bases and J lost 3 bases. Germline CDR1 and CDR2: SGHTS and YDEGEE. The CDR3 runs to 14 residues. DNA for the CDR3: TGTGCCAGCAGCAACTGGACAGGGTACTACGAGCAGTACGTC. This translates into CASSNWTGYYEQYV.

The chain uses TRBV5-4 and TRBJ2-2; maybe TRBD1 (6 bases). This CDR3 spans 16 amino acids. Trimming removed 4 bases at V and 6 bases at J, with 19 bases between. Germline V gene lookup returns CDR1 SGHNT and CDR2 YYREEE (reference sequence). CDR3: CASSPGQGRYSGELFF. The CDR3 DNA follows: TGTGCCAGCAGCCCGGGTCAGGGGCGATATTCCGGGGAGCTGTTTTTT.

V usage is TRBV2 and J usage is TRBJ2-7; D gene uncertain. This CDR3 region has 11 residues. V was clipped by 4 bases and J by 3 bases, with 4 bases between them. CDR1 and CDR2 from the germline V gene are SNHLY and FYNNEI. CDR3 residues: CASSARYEQYF. The CDR3 region has the DNA TGTGCCAGCAGTGCCCGCTACGAGCAGTACTTC.

The V call is TRBV10-1, the J call TRBJ1-1; the match to TRBD1 covers 8 bases. The trim removed 11 bases at V and 6 bases at J, leaving 14 bases unmatched. Germline CDR1 WNHNN, CDR2 SYGVQD (reference sequence). The CDR3 sequence is 14 residues long. For the CDR3, the DNA is TGCGCCCCCCAGAAATTGACAGGGGACGCTGAAGCTTTCTTT. Residues: CAPQKLTGDAEAFF.

This chain connects TRBV2 to TRBJ1-2; 7 bases fit TRBD1. The CDR3 spans 14 residues. CDR1 is SNHLY, CDR2 FYNNEI, per germline. V gave up 3 bases and J gave up 5 bases; unmatched junction bases: 6. CDR3 in amino acids: CASSDRGAFYGYTF. The CDR3 nucleotides are TGTGCCAGCAGTGACAGGGGGGCTTTTTATGGCTACACCTTC.

The chain is built from TRBV19 and TRBJ2-1; 11 nucleotides agree with TRBD2. The V segment lost 6 bases and the J segment 6 bases; nucleotides outside the gene matches: 7. Germline lookup yields CDR1 LNHDA and CDR2 SQIVND (reference sequence). The CDR3 consists of 15 residues. For the CDR3, the DNA is TGTGCCAGTAGCAGTACTAGCGGGAGAGTCAATGAGCAGTTCTTC. Its protein is CASSSTSGRVNEQFF.

This chain connects TRBV19 to TRBJ2-6; 7 nucleotides align to TRBD1. V shed 0 bases, J shed 0 bases, and the junction held 11 bases outside the gene matches. The CDR3 sequence is 20 residues long. Germline V CDR1 and CDR2: LNHDA, SQIVND (reference sequence). CDR3 in amino acids: CASSIDLTGVLSSGANVLTF. CDR3 nucleotides: TGTGCCAGTAGTATAGACCTCACAGGGGTCCTCTCCTCTGGGGCCAACGTCCTGACTTTC.

This chain links TRBV5-1 with TRBJ2-3, with 10 bases fitting TRBD2. Germline CDR1 reads SGHRS; CDR2 reads YFSETQ. There are 15 residues in the CDR3. Losses at the gene ends were 4 bases for V and 1 base for J; bases not matched to a gene: 3. CDR3 amino acids: CASSDLAGGTDTQYF. The CDR3 coding sequence is TGCGCCAGCAGCGACCTAGCGGGGGGCACAGATACGCAGTATTTT.

The chain is built from TRBV11-3 and TRBJ1-1, with D unclear. The CDR3 is 14 residues long. Between the trimmed V and J ends, which lost 5 bases and 0 bases, there was a span of 10 bases. Germline V CDR1 and CDR2: SGHNT, YENEEA. The CDR3 nucleotides read TGTGCCAGCAGCCCCGGAGTTCTGAACACTGAAGCTTTCTTT. Translation gives CASSPGVLNTEAFF.

J is TRBJ2-2 and V is TRBV7-2, with 8 bases that match TRBD1. The CDR3 loop spans 16 amino acids. The V gene's germline CDR1 is SGHTA and CDR2 FQGNSA. J lost 3 bases, V lost 5 bases, and 8 bases had no gene match. CDR3 in amino acids: CASSAGDRPYTGELFF. The CDR3 nucleotides are TGTGCCAGCAGCGCCGGGGACAGGCCTTACACCGGGGAGCTGTTTTTT.